One TCR beta chain is described in this entry. In its sample, this clonotype was seen many times. No antigen is known for it. Per-base quality was not reported, and no clone a single base away is much larger than it. The source of the sample is a study of human T cells and chemical hapten exposure (TCRdb year 2021). For the wider study: For sensitization, 2% DPC in acetone was applied to a roughly 2 cm by roughly 2 cm area of upper inner arm skin. Both TCR alpha and TCR beta chains were sequenced from each blood RNA sample. For TCR sequencing, blood came from 25 to 35 alopecia patients at anywhere from one to four time points (pre-sensitization, 2, 6 and 24 weeks). Libraries were pooled for sequencing, and variation in per-sample TCR yields was attributed mainly to small differences in library volumes within the pool. Throughout the study period of 20 to 25 weeks, patients also received therapeutic DPC doses to the scalp every week. Patient blood was sampled pre-sensitization (week 0) and at 2, 6 and about 24 weeks after DPC sensitization. Patch testing was performed on the upper back with Finn chambers containing 0.01% DPC, and the patch tests were scored after 6 days according to International Contact Dermatitis Research Group standards. Peripheral blood TCR repertoire changes were tracked in vivo in alopecia patients during primary and secondary sensitization to the hapten diphenylcyclopropenone (DPC). The patient cohort, mostly female, included alopecia areata with under or over 50% scalp involvement, alopecia totalis and alopecia universalis. Results the study describes overall, beyond this receptor: Compared with pre-sensitization or healthy control sets, expanded TCRs formed significantly more large CDR3 similarity clusters, which is consistent with antigen-driven responses. The number of TCRs above 1 in 1000 frequency did not change with DPC sensitization; there was no evidence of global repertoire structure alterations. Patch test score correlated positively with the number of PT1 expanded TCRs, reaching significance at thresholds 8, 16 and 32 but not at 4. Alopecia, a presumed autoimmune disease, was present in all patients, so the immune response of the patients might differ from that of healthy individuals. After repeated subsampling, the strength of the expansion versus patch-test correlation and the threshold at which it became significant changed.

In the paper's terms, the time point label means: pre-sensitization, week 0. The sample's treatment or condition, from its label and the paper: therapeutic diphenylcyclopropenone sensitization with weekly scalp DPC. Total RNA was isolated from unfractionated whole blood collected in Tempus Blood RNA tubes. At every patch-test visit, the blood draw took place before the patch test was put on. Eligible patients were aged 18 to 70, diagnosed with alopecia, deemed suitable for DPC therapy, and excluded if pregnant. Library preparation used RACE. Sequencing used a NextSeq 500. During library preparation, unique molecular identifiers were attached to individual cDNA molecules so that TCRs could be counted in a quantitative, reproducible way. The study's processing was this. A median of roughly 98,000 TCRs per sample was observed, with a range of about 23,224 to 690,600. The Decombinator software suite was used to annotate the V, J and CDR3 of the TCR reads. For the PS versus PT1 abundance plots, all samples were subsampled to the same number of TCRs (28,000). TCRs were defined as expanded if absent before sensitization and observed at least eight times at the 2-week time point. Using fastp at Q25 and MiXCR, TCRdb reprocessed the public reads and kept productive beta chains. Each CDR3 protein appears once, grouped with its most common genes and DNA. The V and J calls, along with clone size, are taken from TCRdb and not from the paper's own processing. This sample has approximately 50,000 distinct CDR3 sequences in its table, and approximately 10% of those were observed once. The ten top clones hold approximately 9.5% of the sample.

V trim: 4 bases; J trim: 1 base; unmatched bases: 5. Measured from the cysteine to the phenylalanine, the CDR3 is 16 residues long. Kept here is only the CDR3 DNA, which spans 48 bases and is read in frame from base 1. From a lookup of the germline V gene, CDR1 and CDR2 are SGHTA and FQGNSA. The input for sequencing was whole blood, taken in connection with sensitization to the hapten diphenylcyclopropenone (DPC). The V and J segments used are TRBV7-2 and TRBJ2-3; the central 10 bases match TRBD2. This receptor was taken from a woman under 40 with alopecia areata. Some clones in this sample may be carry-over from other donors' samples. The DNA sequence is as follows: TGTGCCAGCAGCTCGATAGCGGGGGGAGGCACAGATACGCAGTATTTT. It encodes CASSSIAGGGTDTQYF.